Listed below are T cell receptor beta chains from one sample, sequenced in a study of radiotherapy plus CTLA-4 blockade in lung cancer. TCRdb's copy holds only in-frame clones and misses some; the assay was immunoSEQ multiplex PCR. The repertoire consists of more than 65,000 clones, with roughly four fifths occurring once and the leading ten covering 0.65% to 0.95%. This specimen was peripheral blood, taken from a patient treated with radiotherapy plus ipilimumab. These receptors all stem from a human donor with non-small cell lung cancer who had stable disease on radiotherapy plus ipilimumab. CDR3s include the opening cysteine and the closing phenylalanine or tryptophan. The D gene is left open where the match is weak. Where a row states a size, it is once, few, many or the class of an expanded clone; other rows omit it.

CASSLRGADTQYF	TGTGCCAGTAGTCTCCGCGGGGCAGATACGCAGTATTTT	.	.	TRBV19	TRBJ2-3
CASSGTGGHTNTQYF	TGTGCCAGCAGCGGAACAGGGGGGCACACAAATACGCAGTATTTT	TRBD1	.	TRBV6-1	TRBJ2-3
CASNPTSGKGYNEQFF	TGTGCCAGCAACCCAACTAGCGGGAAAGGGTACAATGAGCAGTTCTTC	TRBD2	.	TRBV28	TRBJ2-1
CSVGDSEYQPQHF	TGCAGCGTGGGGGACAGCGAGTATCAGCCCCAGCATTTT	TRBD1	.	TRBV29-1	TRBJ1-5
CASSSGVNGNSPLHF	TGTGCCAGCAGTAGTGGGGTGAATGGGAATTCACCCCTCCACTTT	.	few	TRBV28	TRBJ1-6
CASSSRLAAANTIYF	TGTGCCAGCAGCTCACGTCTTGCTGCGGCAAACACCATATATTTT	.	few	TRBV9	TRBJ1-3
CASSPPSPYRYEQYF	TGTGCCAGCTCACCCCCGTCCCCTTATCGCTACGAGCAGTACTTC	.	.	TRBV18	TRBJ2-7
CSASWVETQYF	TGCAGTGCTAGTTGGGTAGAGACCCAGTACTTC	.	once	TRBV20-1	TRBJ2-5
CASSDRRFGNQPQHF	TGTGCCAGCAGCGACAGGAGGTTTGGCAATCAGCCCCAGCATTTT	.	.	TRBV28	TRBJ1-5
CASSPRSQGGTDTQYF	TGTGCCAGCTCACCACGCTCCCAGGGTGGAACAGATACGCAGTATTTT	.	.	TRBV18	TRBJ2-3
CASSLDRGETGANVLTF	TGTGCCAGCAGCCTGGACAGGGGAGAAACTGGGGCCAACGTCCTGACTTTC	TRBD1	.	TRBV5-6	TRBJ2-6
CASSLPSGRHSYEQYF	TGTGCCAGCAGCTTGCCGAGCGGGAGACATTCCTACGAGCAGTACTTC	TRBD2	.	TRBV5-6	TRBJ2-7
CASSKTGGDTEAFF	TGTGCCAGCAGTAAGACAGGGGGCGACACTGAAGCTTTCTTT	TRBD1	.	TRBV2	TRBJ1-1
CASSQNRELRFVVREQYF	TGTGCCAGCAGCCAAAATAGGGAACTGCGCTTCGTGGTCAGAGAGCAGTACTTC	.	.	TRBV4-2	TRBJ2-7
CASSYQSPGGSGVYYNEQFF	TGTGCCAGCAGTTACCAATCCCCCGGTGGTAGCGGGGTATACTACAATGAGCAGTTCTTC	TRBD2	.	TRBV27	TRBJ2-1
CASTGTIHQPQHF	TGTGCCAGCACCGGGACCATTCATCAGCCCCAGCATTTT	.	.	TRBV28	TRBJ1-5
CAWSVSRYTKAFF	TGTGCCTGGAGTGTTTCCAGGTACACTAAAGCTTTCTTT	.	once	TRBV30	TRBJ1-1
CASSYLPENTEAFF	TGTGCCAGCAGTTACCTCCCCGAGAACACTGAAGCTTTCTTT	.	.	TRBV6-5	TRBJ1-1
CASSGGTYEQYF	TGTGCCAGCTCGGGCGGAACCTACGAGCAGTACTTC	.	.	TRBV18	TRBJ2-7
CASSYKISGRYEQYF	TGTGCCAGCAGTTACAAGATCAGCGGGCGGTACGAGCAGTACTTC	.	.	TRBV6-5	TRBJ2-7
CASSYPDRSSGNTIYF	TGTGCCAGCAGTTACCCCGACAGGAGCTCTGGAAACACCATATATTTT	.	few	TRBV6-6	TRBJ1-3
CASSATDYNSPLHF	TGTGCCAGCAGCGCGACAGACTATAATTCACCCCTCCACTTT	.	.	TRBV2	TRBJ1-6
CASSGTGTNLFF	TGCGCCAGCAGCGGGACAGGGACTAATCTGTTTTTT	TRBD1	.	TRBV5-1	TRBJ1-4
CASSPISLTGTGGRETQYF	TGTGCCAGCTCACCAATCTCCCTTACCGGGACAGGGGGGAGAGAGACCCAGTACTTC	TRBD1	.	TRBV18	TRBJ2-5
CASSQAGTPYEQYF	TGTGCCAGCAGCCAGGCAGGGACCCCCTACGAGCAGTACTTC	.	.	TRBV7-9	TRBJ2-7
CASSESGALPYF	TGCGCCAGCAGTGAGTCGGGCGCGCTCCCGTACTTC	.	.	TRBV10-1	TRBJ2-7
CSVGLAGIFYNEQFF	TGCAGCGTTGGACTAGCGGGCATATTTTACAATGAGCAGTTCTTC	TRBD2	.	TRBV29-1	TRBJ2-1